Below, 28 T cell receptor beta chains from the same sample are listed, as sequenced in a study of CD8 T cells in ankylosing spondylitis. TCRdb re-called the 5' RACE reads with MiXCR, one entry per CDR3 protein. The sample shows under 170,000 distinct CDR3 sequences, more than 40% of them seen only once. Sequenced input: synovial fluid, either unsorted or a sorted T cell fraction (not recorded which). The receptors originated from a male donor with ankylosing spondylitis.

In this sample, this clonotype turned up once. The V and J genes are TRBV15 and TRBJ1-1, with a weak D call TRBD1 (5 bases). The CDR3 extends over 16 amino acids. Germline assignment: CDR1 LNHNV and CDR2 YYDKDF (reference sequence). V gave up 1 base and J gave up 11 bases, with 23 bases separating them. The CDR3 protein is CATSRGWGTNGWLAFF. The CDR3 DNA reads TGTGCCACCAGCAGAGGATGGGGGACCAACGGTTGGCTTGCTTTCTTT.

This chain uses TRBV14 with TRBJ2-3, with D hard to call. CDR3 length: 12 residues. V was pared by 5 bases and J by 3 bases, with 6 bases between. Germline V gene lookup returns CDR1 SGHDN and CDR2 FVKESK. CDR3 loop: CASSRWTDTQYF. CDR3 nucleotides: TGTGCCAGCAGCAGGTGGACAGATACGCAGTATTTT.

This clonotype occurred a few times. The CDR3 DNA is TGTGCCAGCAGCTTAAGTATCGGACTAGCGGGAGGGTACGGTGATACGCAGTATTTT. It is translated as CASSLSIGLAGGYGDTQYF. The chain recombines TRBV7-8 with TRBJ2-3, with 15 bases identical to TRBD2. J was trimmed by 6 bases and V by 2 bases; bases with no gene match: 12. CDR1 and CDR2 from the germline V gene are SGHVS and FQNEAQ. The CDR3 covers 19 residues.

This clonotype was counted at least ten times. The rearrangement joins TRBV25-1 to TRBJ2-2; D call uncertain. V lost 6 bases and J lost 5, with 10 bases in between. The CDR3 sequence is 13 residues long. The germline V gene has CDR1 MGHDK and CDR2 SYGVNS. DNA of the CDR3: TGTGCCAGCAGGGATCTATGGACCGGGGAGCTGTTTTTT. This codes for CASRDLWTGELFF. Variable domain in full (rest from reference TRBV25-1 and TRBJ2-2): EADIYQTPRYLVIGTGKKITLECSQTMGHDKMYWYQQDPGMELHLIHYSYGVNSTEKGDLSSESTVSRIRTEHFPLTLESARPSHTSQYLCASRDLWTGELFFGEGSRLTVL.

The chain joins TRBV25-1 to TRBJ2-2; 8 bases match TRBD1. Germline assignment: CDR1 MGHDK and CDR2 SYGVNS. Losses at the gene ends were 2 bases for V and 3 bases for J; bases not matched to a gene: 2. The CDR3 loop spans 15 amino acids. In DNA, the CDR3 is TGTGCCAGCAGTGAAGAGGACAGGGACACCGGGGAGCTGTTTTTT. It encodes CASSEEDRDTGELFF.

This chain links TRBV13 with TRBJ1-4; possible D gene TRBD1, 5 bases. V lost 5 bases and J lost 8, with 15 bases in between. CDR1 is PRHDT, CDR2 FYEKMQ, per germline (reference sequence). CDR3 length equals 14 residues. The CDR3 loop reads CASSTNGGGEKLFF. Here the CDR3 DNA reads TGTGCCAGCAGCACAAACGGGGGTGGAGAAAAACTGTTTTTT.

The chain uses TRBV5-6 and TRBJ1-1; D remains unclear. V dropped 2 bases and J dropped 1 base, with 6 bases sitting between them. Germline CDR1 SGHDT, CDR2 YYEEEE. This CDR3 region has 13 residues. The CDR3, as DNA: TGTGCCAGCAGCTTCGCATCGAACACTGAAGCTTTCTTT. Translation gives CASSFASNTEAFF.

At least ten counts were recorded for this clonotype. V usage is TRBV12-3 or TRBV12-4 and J usage is TRBJ2-3, with no clear D. The ends were cut back, 6 bases at V and 3 bases at J, with 7 bases in the middle. The CDR3 spans 12 residues. The CDR3 sequence is CASRGITDTQYF. Written as DNA, the CDR3 is TGTGCCAGCAGGGGGATTACAGATACGCAGTATTTT.

The chain links TRBV20-1 to TRBJ2-1, with D unclear. V was cut by 5 bases and J by 7 bases, with 6 bases left in between. This CDR3 has 10 residues. Germline-derived CDR1 and CDR2 are DFQATT and SNEGSKA (reference sequence). In nucleotides, the CDR3 is TGCAGTGCTTCCCTAAATGAGCAGTTCTTC. Protein sequence: CSASLNEQFF.

The chain is built from TRBV10-3 and TRBJ2-7, with TRBD2 matching over 8 bases. The V segment lost 10 bases and the J segment 5 bases; nucleotides outside the gene matches: 19. CDR3 length: 16 residues. Looked up from germline, CDR1 is ENHRY and CDR2 is SYGVKD. CDR3 nucleotide sequence: TGTGCCACCAGAGGGTGGCTAGCGGGTTACATGGACGAGCAGTACTTC. As protein: CATRGWLAGYMDEQYF.

The J gene is TRBJ1-5, the V gene TRBV6-4, with 7 nucleotides matching TRBD1. The CDR3 contains 13 residues. The V segment lost 3 bases and the J segment 5 bases; nucleotides outside the gene matches: 1. Germline CDR1 and CDR2: MRHNA and SNTAGT. In DNA form, the CDR3 reads TGTGCCAGCAGTGAGGGACAGTATCAGCCCCAGCATTTT. Protein: CASSEGQYQPQHF.

The rearrangement links TRBV7-6 to TRBJ1-1; TRBD1 might be the D (6 bases). This CDR3 has 15 residues. V was cut by 4 bases and J by 4 bases, with 16 bases left in between. CDR1 and CDR2 (germline): SGHVS, FNYEAQ. CDR3 coding DNA: TGTGCCAGCAGCTCGGATACAGGGACGGGCACTGAAGCTTTCTTT. Its protein is CASSSDTGTGTEAFF.

CDR3 sequence (DNA): TGCAGCCCCCCGGAGACAGGGTGCTACAATGAGCAGTTCTTC. Translation gives CSPPETGCYNEQFF. The chain carries TRBV29-1 and TRBJ2-1; 7 bases are shared with TRBD1. This CDR3 comprises 14 residues. Germline-derived CDR1 and CDR2 are SQVTM and ANQGSEA. J was trimmed by 3 bases and V by 8 bases; bases with no gene match: 10.

This clonotype was counted only a few times. The rearrangement uses TRBV28 and TRBJ2-7; D is uncertain. This CDR3 is 15 amino acids long. The V gene's germline CDR1 is MDHEN and CDR2 SYDVKM. V was pared by 4 bases and J by 4 bases, with 17 bases between. The CDR3 reads CASSSQPHPRYEQYF. The CDR3 region has the DNA TGTGCCAGCAGTTCTCAGCCGCACCCTAGGTACGAGCAGTACTTC.

This clonotype turned up a few times. This may arise from a read error, as a much more abundant clone is one base away. V usage is TRBV4-3 and J usage is TRBJ2-1; TRBD1 aligns across 8 bases. CDR3 size: 14 residues. Germline CDR1 is LGHNA and CDR2 is YSLEER. CDR3 protein: CASSQGTGRYEQLF. The CDR3 DNA reads as TGCGCCAGCAGCCAAGGGACAGGGAGGTATGAGCAGCTCTTC.

This clonotype showed up just a few times. The gene calls are TRBV12-3 or TRBV12-4 and TRBJ2-7; no clear D gene. There are 13 residues in the CDR3. The germline V and J ends were trimmed by 7 bases and 4 bases, with 14 bases remaining between them. DNA of the CDR3: TGTGCCAGCACTCCCGCATGGGGTTACGAGCAGTACTTC. Its translation is CASTPAWGYEQYF.

The chain is built from TRBV28 and TRBJ1-5; no reliable D call. Germline-derived CDR1 and CDR2 are MDHEN and SYDVKM. This CDR3 has 14 residues. The V gene lost 10 bases and the J gene lost 9 bases, with 22 bases spanning the gap. CDR3 nucleotide sequence: TGTGCCACTACACCGGACGGGAATATCCGGCCCCAGCATTTT. Translating it yields CATTPDGNIRPQHF.

This chain uses TRBV7-6 with TRBJ2-7, with 13 bases that match TRBD2. Per germline, CDR1 SGHVS and CDR2 FNYEAQ. The CDR3 has 18 residues. The ends lost 4 bases at V and 3 bases at J; junction bases unmatched: 12. The CDR3 here is CASSSLMAWTSGGYEQYF. In DNA, the CDR3 is TGTGCCAGCAGCTCCCTAATGGCTTGGACTAGCGGGGGCTACGAGCAGTACTTC. Drawing the rest from reference TRBV7-6 and TRBJ2-7, the complete variable domain is GAGVSQSPRYKVTKRGQDVALRCDPISGHVSLYWYRQALGQGPEFLTYFNYEAQQDKSGLPNDRFSAERPEGSISTLTIQRTEQRDSAMYRCASSSLMAWTSGGYEQYFGPGTRLTVT.

This clonotype has just a few counts. The CDR3 sequence: CASSSSQLAEVLTGELFF. The CDR3 region has the DNA TGTGCCAGCAGTTCCTCTCAACTAGCGGAGGTCCTTACGGGGGAGCTGTTTTTT. The rearrangement links TRBV12-3 or TRBV12-4 to TRBJ2-2; TRBD2 aligns across 8 bases. After removal of 4 bases from V and 8 bases from J, the junction contained 18 bases not matched to a gene. This CDR3 has 18 amino acids.

The rearrangement joins TRBV18 to TRBJ2-1; the match to TRBD2 covers 14 bases. Germline V gene lookup returns CDR1 KGHSH and CDR2 LQKENI. Trimming cost V 5 bases and J 8 bases; bases outside gene matches: 17. The CDR3 is 19 residues long. In DNA, the CDR3 is TGTGCCAGCTCAAGACCGGGACTAGCGGGAGAGGAGTGGATTGATGAGCAGTTCTTC. This sequence encodes CASSRPGLAGEEWIDEQFF.

The chain links TRBV29-1 to TRBJ2-5; D possibly uses TRBD1 or TRBD2 (6 bases each). Trimming removed 3 bases from V and 1 base from J, with 9 bases in between. Germline CDR1 and CDR2: SQVTM and ANQGSEA. The CDR3 extends over 13 amino acids. CDR3 coding DNA: TGCAGCGTTGAGCCGGGGGCCCAAGAGACCCAGTACTTC. Amino acids: CSVEPGAQETQYF.

The table lists this clonotype with a few counts. This rearrangement joins TRBV7-4 to TRBJ2-1, with 11 bases aligning to TRBD2. The CDR3 spans 18 residues. Germline V gene lookup returns CDR1 SGHVT and CDR2 SQSDAQ. J was trimmed by 8 bases and V by 5 bases; bases with no gene match: 17. CDR3 in DNA: TGTGCCAGCAGCCGATTTCCTGGGACTAGCGGAATACTGGATGAGCAGTTCTTC. Protein sequence: CASSRFPGTSGILDEQFF.

This chain connects TRBV7-2 to TRBJ2-1; 8 bases map to TRBD1. There are 14 residues in the CDR3. The junction had 9 bases not matched to a gene; V was cut back by 5 bases and J by 9 bases. The germline gives CDR1 SGHTA, CDR2 FQGNSA. DNA for the CDR3: TGTGCCAGCAGCCAAGGGACAGGAGGGAGTGAGCAGTTCTTC. Translating it yields CASSQGTGGSEQFF.

V is TRBV27 and J is TRBJ2-3, with D tentatively TRBD1 (6 bases). V was cut by 2 bases and J by 6 bases, with 15 bases left in between. The CDR3 covers 15 residues. Germline values: CDR1 MNHEY, CDR2 SMNVEV (reference sequence). The CDR3 protein is CASSLMRGFSDTQYF. CDR3 bases: TGTGCCAGCAGTTTAATGAGGGGGTTTTCGGATACGCAGTATTTT.

The chain couples TRBV4-1 to TRBJ2-7, with 11 bases lining up with TRBD2. V dropped 5 bases and J dropped 3; count of bases not matched to a gene: 6. CDR1 MGHRA and CDR2 YSYEKL come from the germline V gene. This CDR3 comprises 15 residues. CDR3 nucleotides: TGCGCCAGCAGCTTAGCGGGGGGGTACAACTACGAGCAGTACTTC. Translating gives CASSLAGGYNYEQYF.

V and J are TRBV2 and TRBJ2-7; D unclear. Trimming left V 4 bases short and J 3 bases short, with 16 bases between. CDR3 length: 15 amino acids. Germline CDR1 reads SNHLY; CDR2 reads FYNNEI. The CDR3 region is CASSVWRRRVYEQYF. In DNA, the CDR3 is TGTGCCAGCAGTGTTTGGAGAAGGAGAGTCTACGAGCAGTACTTC. The whole variable domain, remainder taken from reference TRBV2 and TRBJ2-7, is EPEVTQTPSHQVTQMGQEVILRCVPISNHLYFYWYRQILGQKVEFLVSFYNNEISEKSEIFDDQFSVERPDGSNFTLKIRSTKLEDSAMYFCASSVWRRRVYEQYFGPGTRLTVT.

This clonotype was counted between two and nine times. The J gene is TRBJ2-1, the V gene TRBV12-3 or TRBV12-4; 7 nucleotides match TRBD1. J was trimmed by 6 bases and V by 6 bases; bases with no gene match: 11. CDR3 length equals 15 residues. The chain's CDR3 is CASRSSEQGTNEQFF. The CDR3 region has the DNA TGTGCCAGCAGGTCTTCCGAACAGGGGACCAATGAGCAGTTCTTC.

The J gene is TRBJ1-4, the V gene TRBV4-1; D call uncertain. The CDR3 consists of 17 residues. Germline CDR1 and CDR2: MGHRA and YSYEKL. The V gene lost 4 bases and the J gene lost 3 bases, with 18 bases spanning the gap. CDR3 bases: TGCGCCAGCAGCCTCTTTTGGGAAGCGGAAGCTAATGAAAAACTGTTTTTT. Protein: CASSLFWEAEANEKLFF.